Listed below are T cell receptor beta chains from one sample, sequenced in a study of long-term antiretroviral therapy in people with HIV. The table came from immunoSEQ multiplex PCR; TCRdb's copy has only in-frame clones and leaves some out. The profile shows over 15,000 clones, roughly 94% of them singletons. This sample comprised unsorted PBMCs, obtained 6 to 6.5 years after starting antiretroviral therapy. Receptor source: a woman aged 50 to 60 with HIV. The CDR3 runs from the conserved cysteine through the conserved F or W. A D gene is named only where the DNA matches it firmly. Some rows have no size entry. The others give once, few or many, or a class for an expanded clone.

J: TRBJ2-6; size: NA; V: TRBV4-3; D: NA; DNA: TGCGCCAGCAGCCAAGTTAATAGTGCCGGCTCTGGGGCCAACGTCCTGACTTTC; CDR3: CASSQVNSAGSGANVLTF
J: TRBJ2-2; size: NA; V: TRBV7-3; D: TRBD2; DNA: TGTGCCAGCAGTTTAGCGGGAGGCAACACCGGGGAGCTGTTTTTT; CDR3: CASSLAGGNTGELFF
J: TRBJ1-1; size: NA; V: TRBV28; D: NA; DNA: TGTGCCAGCTTTAGGCCCCGGGGGGCTGAAGCTTTCTTT; CDR3: CASFRPRGAEAFF
J: TRBJ1-1; size: NA; V: TRBV28; D: TRBD1; DNA: TGTGCCAGCAGTTTGGGACAGTACACTGAAGCTTTCTTT; CDR3: CASSLGQYTEAFF
J: TRBJ2-7; size: NA; V: TRBV15; D: NA; DNA: TGTGCCACCAGCCCCCGGGACGACTACGAGCAGTACTTC; CDR3: CATSPRDDYEQYF
J: TRBJ2-7; size: NA; V: TRBV11-1; D: NA; DNA: TGTGCCAGCAGCTTAGCAGGGGTCACCTACGAGCAGTACTTC; CDR3: CASSLAGVTYEQYF
J: TRBJ1-5; size: NA; V: TRBV5-6; D: NA; DNA: TGTGCCAGCAGCTTGGGTACCCAGCCCCAGCATTTT; CDR3: CASSLGTQPQHF
J: TRBJ1-1; size: NA; V: TRBV18; D: NA; DNA: TGTGCCAGCTCACCCGCCGGGGTGAACACTGAAGCTTTCTTT; CDR3: CASSPAGVNTEAFF
J: TRBJ2-1; size: NA; V: TRBV7-9; D: NA; DNA: TGTGCCAGCAGCTTAGGCCTAGCGAACGATGAGCAGTTCTTC; CDR3: CASSLGLANDEQFF
J: TRBJ2-7; size: few; V: TRBV7-9; D: TRBD2; DNA: TGTGCCAGCAGCCAAGGGTCGAGCGGGAGTATCGACGAGCAGTACTTC; CDR3: CASSQGSSGSIDEQYF
J: TRBJ1-1; size: NA; V: TRBV5-1; D: NA; DNA: TGCGCCAGCAGCAGCCGAGCCCGAGGTGACACTGAAGCTTTCTTT; CDR3: CASSSRARGDTEAFF
J: TRBJ2-7; size: NA; V: TRBV28; D: NA; DNA: TGTGCCAGCAGTTTACCAGACCAGTACGAGCAGTACTTC; CDR3: CASSLPDQYEQYF
J: TRBJ2-2; size: NA; V: TRBV27; D: TRBD2; DNA: TGTGCCAGCAGCCGAACTAGCGGGAGCACCGGGGAGCTGTTTTTT; CDR3: CASSRTSGSTGELFF
J: TRBJ2-6; size: NA; V: TRBV28; D: NA; DNA: TGTGCCAGCAGTTTAGACTATGGGGCCAACGTCCTGACTTTC; CDR3: CASSLDYGANVLTF
J: TRBJ2-7; size: NA; V: TRBV28; D: NA; DNA: TGTGCCAGCAGTTTACCCGGGTACGAGCAGTACTTC; CDR3: CASSLPGYEQYF
J: TRBJ1-2; size: NA; V: TRBV28; D: NA; DNA: TGTGCCAGCAGTCCCCTCCAAGGAGGTGAGGGGGTCGGCTACACCTTC; CDR3: CASSPLQGGEGVGYTF
J: TRBJ2-4; size: NA; V: TRBV30; D: TRBD2; DNA: TGTGCCTGGTCGGCTAGCGGGATGGGACTTCAGTACTTC; CDR3: CAWSASGMGLQYF
J: TRBJ2-3; size: NA; V: TRBV10-2; D: NA; DNA: TGCGCCAGCAGTGACAGAACAGATACGCAGTATTTT; CDR3: CASSDRTDTQYF
J: TRBJ2-3; size: NA; V: TRBV20-1; D: NA; DNA: TGCAGTGCTAGACTGGGAGAGACGCAGTATTTT; CDR3: CSARLGETQYF
J: TRBJ1-2; size: NA; V: TRBV5-1; D: NA; DNA: TGCGCCAGCAGCTTGACAACAGGGAACTATGGCTACACCTTC; CDR3: CASSLTTGNYGYTF
J: TRBJ2-2; size: once; V: TRBV5-6; D: TRBD1; DNA: TGTGCCAGCAGCTTCAGGGGGCTCAACGGGGAGCTGTTTTTT; CDR3: CASSFRGLNGELFF
J: TRBJ2-7; size: NA; V: TRBV6-6; D: NA; DNA: TGTGCCAGCAAGAGACAGTCAGGCGGCTACGAGCAGTACTTC; CDR3: CASKRQSGGYEQYF
J: TRBJ2-7; size: NA; V: TRBV27; D: TRBD2; DNA: TGTGCCAGCAGTTTATCTCTAGCGGGGGTAACCTACGAGCAGTACTTC; CDR3: CASSLSLAGVTYEQYF
J: TRBJ1-2; size: once; V: TRBV27; D: NA; DNA: TGTGCCAGCAGTTTAACAAGGACAGAGTATGGCTACACCTTC; CDR3: CASSLTRTEYGYTF
J: TRBJ2-5; size: NA; V: TRBV7-7; D: NA; DNA: TGTGCTAGCAGCTTAGCTCCGGTGGAGACCCAGTACTTC; CDR3: CASSLAPVETQYF
J: TRBJ2-7; size: NA; V: TRBV19; D: NA; DNA: TGTGCCAGTAGTATAGCCTTAGGGGTGATTGACGAGCAGTACTTC; CDR3: CASSIALGVIDEQYF
J: TRBJ2-7; size: NA; V: TRBV6-6; D: TRBD1; DNA: TGTGCCAGCAGTTCCCCGGACAGGGGAAATCTCTACGAGCAGTACTTC; CDR3: CASSSPDRGNLYEQYF
J: TRBJ2-3; size: once; V: TRBV4-3; D: TRBD2; DNA: TGCGCCAGCAGCCAAGATATAGTAACTAGCGGGGGCACAGATACGCAGTATTTT; CDR3: CASSQDIVTSGGTDTQYF
J: TRBJ2-1; size: NA; V: TRBV5-4; D: NA; DNA: TGTGCCAGCAGCTTGACAGGGCTTAATGAGCAGTTCTTC; CDR3: CASSLTGLNEQFF
J: TRBJ1-4; size: NA; V: TRBV6-5; D: NA; DNA: TGTGCCAGCAGTTACACCGAAGGGGGAGGAAGTGAAAAACTGTTTTTT; CDR3: CASSYTEGGGSEKLFF
J: TRBJ1-1; size: once; V: TRBV28; D: NA; DNA: TGTGCCACCATCTTCCTGGACAGGAACACTGAAGCTTTCTTT; CDR3: CATIFLDRNTEAFF
J: TRBJ2-1; size: NA; V: TRBV7-8; D: TRBD2; DNA: TGTGCCAGCAGCTTAGAAGCGGGAGCGGCTTACAATGAGCAGTTCTTC; CDR3: CASSLEAGAAYNEQFF
J: TRBJ1-4; size: NA; V: TRBV5-1; D: NA; DNA: TGCGCCAGCAGCGATTGGGATCTGGGGCTTAGGGAAAAACTGTTTTTT; CDR3: CASSDWDLGLREKLFF
J: TRBJ1-5; size: NA; V: TRBV28; D: NA; DNA: TGTGCCAGCAGCTCACCGACGGGAAACAATCAGCCCCAGCATTTT; CDR3: CASSSPTGNNQPQHF
J: TRBJ2-7; size: NA; V: TRBV19; D: TRBD1; DNA: TGTGCCAGTAGTATAGCCCTGAAGACAGGGGGTCTCTACGAGCAGTACTTC; CDR3: CASSIALKTGGLYEQYF
J: TRBJ1-2; size: NA; V: TRBV19; D: NA; DNA: TGTGCCAGTATCGGGGCAGGCCGAGGGGCTATCTATGGCTACACCTTC; CDR3: CASIGAGRGAIYGYTF
J: TRBJ2-7; size: NA; V: TRBV18; D: TRBD2; DNA: TGTGCCAGCTCAAGACTAGCGGGAGGGCCTAAAGAGCAGTACTTC; CDR3: CASSRLAGGPKEQYF
J: TRBJ2-1; size: NA; V: TRBV5-4; D: TRBD2; DNA: TGTGCCAGCAGCCCGGGACTAGCAGGCTACAATGAGCAGTTCTTC; CDR3: CASSPGLAGYNEQFF
J: TRBJ2-3; size: NA; V: TRBV29-1; D: NA; DNA: TGCAGCGTTGAGACTCGCAGCACAGATACGCAGTATTTT; CDR3: CSVETRSTDTQYF
J: TRBJ2-1; size: once; V: TRBV25-1; D: TRBD1; DNA: TGTGCCAGCAGTGTTGTCCGGGACAGGGGGTGGGTTAGGAATGAGCAGTTCTTC; CDR3: CASSVVRDRGWVRNEQFF
J: TRBJ2-1; size: NA; V: TRBV7-9; D: NA; DNA: TGTGCCAGCAGCTTAATGGTACGGAGCTCCTACAATGAGCAGTTCTTC; CDR3: CASSLMVRSSYNEQFF
J: TRBJ1-4; size: NA; V: TRBV6-6; D: NA; DNA: TGTGCCAGCAGGATCGATGGGGGGGAAAAACTGTTTTTT; CDR3: CASRIDGGEKLFF